This TCR beta chain was sequenced for a study of control samples from healthy donors and cancer patients. Produced via immunoSEQ multiplex PCR; TCRdb's table is partial and in-frame only. The sample contains tens of thousands of clones, approximately 89% of which appear only once. This CDR3 has 14 amino acids. V dropped 5 bases and J dropped 7; count of bases not matched to a gene: 10. Germline V gene data show CDR1 as GTSNPN and CDR2 as SVGIG (reference sequence). V is TRBV30 and J is TRBJ2-7; 11 bases fit TRBD1. This sequence was found in a man aged 55 to 70 with head and neck cancer. Sequencing was done on a sample of PBMCs. The CDR3 reads CAWGPGQGVEEQYF. The DNA for the CDR3 is TGTGCCTGGGGGCCGGGACAGGGGGTTGAAGAGCAGTACTTC.